The T cell receptor (beta chain) described here comes from a study of cytomegalovirus exposure and HLA in healthy donors. This clone appeared a single time. Per germline, CDR1 KGHSH and CDR2 LQKENI. Unmatched junction bases numbered 7, after V lost 6 bases and J lost 2 bases. The CDR3 is 15 residues long. It was with 60 Vbeta and 13 Jbeta primers that the PCR ran. Data came from immunoSEQ multiplex PCR; TCRdb stores just in-frame clones and leaves some out. The sample lists 100,000 to 150,000 clones, more than 75% occurring once. The sequencing input was PBMCs. V is TRBV18 and J is TRBJ1-1, with 9 bases aligning to TRBD1. This TCR was recovered from a woman between 55 and 75 years old in good health and CMV-seropositive. The CDR3 spells CASSYTTGGNTEAFF. DNA of the CDR3: TGTGCCAGCTCGTACACGACAGGGGGAAACACTGAAGCTTTCTTT. Variable domain in full (rest from reference TRBV18 and TRBJ1-1): NAGVMQNPRHLVRRRGQEARLRCSPMKGHSHVYWYRQLPEEGLKFMVYLQKENIIDESGMPKERFSAEFPKEGPSILRIQQVVRGDSAAYFCASSYTTGGNTEAFFGQGTRLTVV.